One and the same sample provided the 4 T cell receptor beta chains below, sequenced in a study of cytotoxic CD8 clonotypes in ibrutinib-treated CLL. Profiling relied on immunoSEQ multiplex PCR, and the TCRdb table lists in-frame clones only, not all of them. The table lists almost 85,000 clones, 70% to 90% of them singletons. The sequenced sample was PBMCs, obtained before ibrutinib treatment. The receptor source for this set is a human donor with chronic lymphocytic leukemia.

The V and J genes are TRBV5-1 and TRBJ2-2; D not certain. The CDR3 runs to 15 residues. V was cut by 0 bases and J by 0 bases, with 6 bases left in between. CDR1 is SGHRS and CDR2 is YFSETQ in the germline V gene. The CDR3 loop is CASSLGGTNTGELFF. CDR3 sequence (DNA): TGCGCCAGCAGCTTGGGGGGAACGAACACCGGGGAGCTGTTTTTT.

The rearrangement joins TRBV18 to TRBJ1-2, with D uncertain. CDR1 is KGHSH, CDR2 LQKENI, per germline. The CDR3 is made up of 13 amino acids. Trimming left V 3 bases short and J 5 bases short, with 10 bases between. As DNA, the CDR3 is TGTGCCAGCTCACCGGACCGATGGTATGGCTACACCTTC. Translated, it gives CASSPDRWYGYTF.

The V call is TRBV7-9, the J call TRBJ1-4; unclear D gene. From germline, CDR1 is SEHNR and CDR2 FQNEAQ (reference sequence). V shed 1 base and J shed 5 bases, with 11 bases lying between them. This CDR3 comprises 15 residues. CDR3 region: CASSLDPGLNEKLFF. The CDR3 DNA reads TGTGCCAGCAGCTTAGACCCGGGTTTGAATGAAAAACTGTTTTTT.

The CDR3 spells CASSQSTGVRTGELFF. In DNA form, the CDR3 reads TGCGCCAGCAGCCAATCTACAGGGGTCCGCACCGGGGAGCTGTTTTTT. The chain joins TRBV4-1 to TRBJ2-2; 7 bases agree with TRBD1. Germline V gene data show CDR1 as MGHRA and CDR2 as YSYEKL. CDR3 length: 16 amino acids. Trimming cost V 2 bases and J 4 bases; bases outside gene matches: 7.